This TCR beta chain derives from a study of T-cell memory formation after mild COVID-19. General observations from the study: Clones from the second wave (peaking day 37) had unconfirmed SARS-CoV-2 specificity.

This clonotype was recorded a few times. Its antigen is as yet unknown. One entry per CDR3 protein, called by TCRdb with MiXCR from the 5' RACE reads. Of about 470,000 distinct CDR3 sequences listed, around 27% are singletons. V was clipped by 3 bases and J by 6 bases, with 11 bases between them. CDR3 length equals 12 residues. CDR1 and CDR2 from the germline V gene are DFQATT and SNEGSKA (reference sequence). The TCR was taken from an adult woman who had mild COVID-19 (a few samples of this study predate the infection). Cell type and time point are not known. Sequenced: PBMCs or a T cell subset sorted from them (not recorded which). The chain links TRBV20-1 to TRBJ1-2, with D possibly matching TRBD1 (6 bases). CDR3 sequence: CSASHRENGYTF. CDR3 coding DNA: TGCAGTGCTAGCCACAGGGAAAATGGCTACACCTTC.